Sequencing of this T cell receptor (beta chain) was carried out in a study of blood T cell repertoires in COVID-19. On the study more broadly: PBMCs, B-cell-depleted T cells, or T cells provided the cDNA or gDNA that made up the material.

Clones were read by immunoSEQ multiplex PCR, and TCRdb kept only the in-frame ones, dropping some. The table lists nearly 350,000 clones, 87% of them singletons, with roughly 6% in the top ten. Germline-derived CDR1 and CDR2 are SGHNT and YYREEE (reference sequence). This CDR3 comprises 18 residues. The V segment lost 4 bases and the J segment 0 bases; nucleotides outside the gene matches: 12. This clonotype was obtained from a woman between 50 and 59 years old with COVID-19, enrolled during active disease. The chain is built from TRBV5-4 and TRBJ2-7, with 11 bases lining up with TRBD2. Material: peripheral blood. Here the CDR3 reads CASSRVGTSGKGSYEQYF. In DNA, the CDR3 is TGTGCCAGCAGCAGGGTCGGGACTAGCGGTAAAGGCTCCTACGAGCAGTACTTC. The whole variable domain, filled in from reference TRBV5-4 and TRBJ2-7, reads ETGVTQSPTHLIKTRGQQVTLRCSSQSGHNTVSWYQQALGQGPQFIFQYYREEENGRGNFPPRFSGLQFPNYSSELNVNALELDDSALYLCASSRVGTSGKGSYEQYFGPGTRLTVT.